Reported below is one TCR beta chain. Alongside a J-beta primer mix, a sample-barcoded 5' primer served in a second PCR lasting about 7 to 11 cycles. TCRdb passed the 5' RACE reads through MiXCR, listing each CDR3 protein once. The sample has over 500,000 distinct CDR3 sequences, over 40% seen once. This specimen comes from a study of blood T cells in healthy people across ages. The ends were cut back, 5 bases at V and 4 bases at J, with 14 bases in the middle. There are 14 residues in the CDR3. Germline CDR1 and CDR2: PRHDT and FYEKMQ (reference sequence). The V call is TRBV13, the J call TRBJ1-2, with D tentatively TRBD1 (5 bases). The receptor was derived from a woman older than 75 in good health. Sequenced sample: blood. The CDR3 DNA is TGTGCCAGCAGCCCTCCGCGGGGGATCTATGGCTACACCTTC. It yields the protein CASSPPRGIYGYTF.